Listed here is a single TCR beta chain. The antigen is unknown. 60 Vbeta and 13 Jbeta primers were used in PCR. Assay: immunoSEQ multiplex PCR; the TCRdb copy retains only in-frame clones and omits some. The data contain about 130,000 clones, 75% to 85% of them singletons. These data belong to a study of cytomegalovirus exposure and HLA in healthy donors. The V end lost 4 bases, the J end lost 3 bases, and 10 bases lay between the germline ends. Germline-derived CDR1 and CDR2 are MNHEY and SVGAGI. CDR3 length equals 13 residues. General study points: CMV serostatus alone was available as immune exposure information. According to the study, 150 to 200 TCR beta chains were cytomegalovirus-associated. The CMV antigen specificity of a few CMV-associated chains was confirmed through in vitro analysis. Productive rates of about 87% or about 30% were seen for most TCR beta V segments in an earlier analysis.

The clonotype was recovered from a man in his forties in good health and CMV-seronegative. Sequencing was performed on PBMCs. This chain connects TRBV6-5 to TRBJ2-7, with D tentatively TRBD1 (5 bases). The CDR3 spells CASSSSQGYEQYF. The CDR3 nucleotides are TGTGCCAGCAGTTCCAGTCAGGGCTACGAGCAGTACTTC.